A selection of T cell receptor beta chains follows, all from one sample in a study of blood T cells in healthy people across ages. TCRdb ran MiXCR on the 5' RACE reads and lists one entry per CDR3 protein. The sample holds 700,000 to 800,000 distinct CDR3 sequences; more than 40% are singletons and the top ten take 20% to 25%. Sequenced: blood. Source of these receptors: a woman aged 55-75 years in good health. Each CDR3 is given with its conserved first and last residue. Some rows have no size entry. The others give once, few or many, or a class for an expanded clone.

v_call: TRBV7-9; j_call: TRBJ1-2; clone_size: few; cdr3_aa: CASSPDSRRGYTF
v_call: TRBV7-9; j_call: -; clone_size: -; cdr3_aa: CASSAQGVEQYF
v_call: TRBV6-2/TRBV6-3; j_call: TRBJ1-6; clone_size: few; cdr3_aa: CASSYPTLQGGNSPLHF
v_call: TRBV14; j_call: TRBJ2-6; clone_size: once; cdr3_aa: CATGTGSSGANVLTF
v_call: TRBV6-7; j_call: TRBJ2-1; clone_size: -; cdr3_aa: CASSYAHDPNTYNEQFF
v_call: TRBV14; j_call: TRBJ2-1; clone_size: few; cdr3_aa: CASSQELAEYNEQFF
v_call: TRBV6-4; j_call: TRBJ1-2; clone_size: -; cdr3_aa: CASSSGANLNYGYTF
v_call: TRBV2; j_call: TRBJ2-2; clone_size: -; cdr3_aa: CASSLKTSGAGELFF
v_call: TRBV10-3; j_call: TRBJ1-5; clone_size: -; cdr3_aa: CAISEVRTGTNQPQHF
v_call: TRBV9; j_call: TRBJ2-1; clone_size: -; cdr3_aa: CASSVYQDINEQFF
v_call: TRBV6-5; j_call: TRBJ1-2; clone_size: once; cdr3_aa: CASSSTGSRTNYGYTF